The subject of this entry is one T cell receptor (beta chain). No antigen is known for it. This sample stems from a study of CD4 T cells in relation to SARS-CoV-2 and coronaviruses. Background on the study: Convalescent patients were eight or nine males and 4 females; two were Hispanic.

Study observations and caveats: Samples before the pandemic and after infection were not matched within any donor.

Naive and memory CD4+ T cells were separated from cryopreserved PBMCs. Assay used: immunoSEQ multiplex PCR; TCRdb lists only in-frame clones, some missing. Of some 35,000 clones listed, around 87% are singletons. Trimming removed 3 bases from V and 5 bases from J, with 9 bases in between. Germline V CDR1 and CDR2: KGHDR, SFDVKD. This CDR3 region has 13 residues. This sequence was found in an adult with COVID-19. Specimen: memory CD4+ T cells from PBMCs. This chain links TRBV24-1 with TRBJ2-5, with a weak D call TRBD2 (5 bases). The CDR3 spells CATSDPGYETQYF. The CDR3 DNA follows: TGTGCCACCAGTGATCCGGGGTACGAGACCCAGTACTTC.